Presented here are 6 T cell receptor beta chains from one specimen sequenced in a study of beta chain features in type 1 diabetes. Since all of the isolated RNA was reverse transcribed, expressed TCRB transcripts were what got sequenced. Clones were read by immunoSEQ multiplex PCR, and TCRdb kept only the in-frame ones, dropping some. The sample holds around 250,000 clones, roughly two thirds seen once. The sequencing input was naive CD4+ T cells from blood. These receptors were taken from a young man in good health.

Comments on this clone: In the same sample, other DNA sequences code for this CDR3. V is TRBV6-5 and J is TRBJ2-7; possibly TRBD1 for D (6 bases). CDR1 and CDR2 from the germline V gene are MNHEY and SVGAGI. With 6 bases removed from V and 1 base from J, the gap between germline ends came to 10 bases. The CDR3 is made up of 13 amino acids. The CDR3 loop reads CASRLQGSYEQYF. The CDR3 DNA follows: TGTGCCAGCAGGCTACAGGGATCCTACGAGCAGTACTTC.

The rearrangement joins TRBV15 to TRBJ2-1; 7 bases are a match to TRBD2. CDR3 length equals 12 residues. V shed 0 bases, J shed 12 bases, and the junction held 2 bases outside the gene matches. Germline values: CDR1 LNHNV, CDR2 YYDKDF (reference sequence). The CDR3 coding sequence is TGTGCCACCAGCAGAGATGGACTAGGGCAGTTCTTC. It yields the protein CATSRDGLGQFF.

For this clone: The junction departs from the called germline gene at one end, perhaps through a read error. The chain joins TRBV6-5 to TRBJ1-1, with D maybe TRBD1 (5 bases). This CDR3 comprises 12 residues. Per germline, CDR1 MNHEY and CDR2 SVGAGI. The CDR3 region is CASSDSGSKAFF. CDR3 in DNA: TGTGCCAGCAGTGACTCAGGGAGTAAGGCTTTCTTT.

The chain uses TRBV5-1 and TRBJ2-7, with D perhaps given as TRBD1 or TRBD2 (5 bases each). The CDR3 contains 14 residues. Trimming took 3 bases from V and 6 from J, leaving 16 bases between them. Germline V gene lookup returns CDR1 SGHRS and CDR2 YFSETQ. The CDR3 bases are TGCGCCAGCAGCTCGACGGGACCCCGGGGCGAGCAGTACTTC. It specifies CASSSTGPRGEQYF.

The V and J genes are TRBV29-1 and TRBJ2-6; D is ambiguous. The CDR3 spans 14 residues. V lost 7 bases and J 0 bases, leaving 10 bases between the germline ends. In germline, CDR1 is SQVTM, CDR2 ANQGSEA. In DNA, the CDR3 is TGCAGCGCCCTCGGCAGCTCTGGGGCCAACGTCCTGACTTTC. This encodes CSALGSSGANVLTF.

This clone was observed a handful of times. The chain employs TRBV4-3 and TRBJ2-3; 9 bases match TRBD1. The CDR3 covers 16 residues. CDR1 is LGHNA and CDR2 is YSLEER in the germline V gene. The ends lost 0 bases at V and 5 bases at J; junction bases unmatched: 6. CDR3 bases: TGCGCCAGCAGCCAAGATGGGGGACAGGGAAGAGATACGCAGTATTTT. Its translation is CASSQDGGQGRDTQYF.